This is a list of T cell receptor beta chains from one sample in a study of sequential checkpoint blockade in melanoma. Profiling relied on immunoSEQ multiplex PCR, and the TCRdb table lists in-frame clones only, not all of them. Here the sample spans about 18,000 clones, about 26% being singletons. The sample in question was tumor tissue (inferred from file names), obtained from a patient given nivolumab and ipilimumab in sequence. These receptors all come from a human donor with melanoma. CDR3s include the opening cysteine and the closing phenylalanine or tryptophan. The order of the fields is V gene, D gene, clone size, CDR3 protein. The D gene is left open where the match is weak. The listing skips clone size in some rows; elsewhere it reads once, few, many or a size class.

>TRBV6-8|.|few
CASSRGSYNEQFF
>TRBV4-1|.|few
CASSQGPGIGEQYF
>TRBV1|.|.
CASSLLGGGGPGAYNEQFF
>TRBV4-1|.|few
CASSQVTGDVLTF
>TRBV6-8|.|.
CASKTATNEKLFF
>TRBV19|TRBD2|.
CASSRLAGLETQYF
>TRBV28|.|few
CASSLSISNQPQHF
>TRBV5-1|TRBD1|.
CASSKGQGAGEQFF
>TRBV11-3|.|few
CASSLYGRYNSPLHF
>TRBV4-1|.|few
CASSQKAYTDTQYF
>TRBV11-3|.|few
CASSLSTSNQPQHF